The 13 T cell receptor beta chains reported below all come from one sample, sequenced in a study of T cells in Graves' hyperthyroidism and ophthalmopathy. Amplified TCR beta CDR3 regions derived from RNA transcripts. First-round RT-PCR of the TCR CDR3 relied on the HTBI primer set. MiXCR, applied by TCRdb to the multiplex PCR reads, yields one record per CDR3 protein. The repertoire holds more than 350,000 distinct CDR3 sequences, with around 14% as singletons. Sequenced sample: blood. These receptor sequences come from a woman younger than 45 with Graves' hyperthyroidism.

For this clonotype: A much larger clone sits a single nucleotide away, making a read error possible. The chain carries TRBV28 and TRBJ2-1, with 8 positions matching TRBD2. CDR3 length: 17 amino acids. The trim removed 2 bases at V and 5 bases at J, leaving 11 bases unmatched. CDR1 and CDR2 (germline): MDHEN, SYDVKM. The CDR3 sequence is CASSLTGGGGSNNEQFF. The CDR3 DNA reads TGTGCCAGCAGTTTAACGGGGGGGGGAGGGAGTAACAATGAGCAGTTCTTC.

Only one count was recorded for this clonotype. This sequence joins TRBV28 and TRBJ1-4; D call uncertain. Trimming cost V 5 bases and J 7 bases, with 8 bases left between them. Looked up from germline, CDR1 is MDHEN and CDR2 is SYDVKM. The CDR3 spans 12 residues. CDR3 coding DNA: TGTGCCAGCAGTCCCCCGATTGAAAAACTGTTTTTT. It is translated as CASSPPIEKLFF.

The sample holds a few counts of this clonotype. The chain has TRBV9 and TRBJ1-4, with D possibly being TRBD1 (5 bases). The CDR3 length is 15 residues. CDR1 and CDR2 from the germline V gene are SGDLS and YYNGEE. V was pared by 1 base and J by 7 bases, with 14 bases between. The CDR3, as DNA: TGTGCCAGCAGCGTAAATGGGGACCGTGGTGAAAAACTGTTTTTT. It codes for CASSVNGDRGEKLFF. The whole variable domain, filled in from reference TRBV9 and TRBJ1-4, reads DSGVTQTPKHLITATGQRVTLRCSPRSGDLSVYWYQQSLDQGLQFLIQYYNGEERAKGNILERFSAQQFPDLHSELNLSSLELGDSALYFCASSVNGDRGEKLFFGSGTQLSVL.

Many counts were recorded for this clonotype. The rearrangement uses TRBV5-8 and TRBJ1-1; 7 bases are a match to TRBD1. The V gene end was trimmed by 2 bases and the J gene end by 1 base; junction bases not matched to a gene: 2. CDR1 SGHTS and CDR2 YDEGEE come from the germline V gene. The CDR3 runs 14 residues. CDR3 DNA: TGTGCCAGCAGCTTCGACAGGGAGAACACTGAAGCTTTCTTT. This translates into CASSFDRENTEAFF.

This clonotype was detected ten times or more. The J gene is TRBJ1-2, the V gene TRBV12-3 or TRBV12-4, with unresolved D. The V gene lost 0 bases and the J gene lost 4 bases, with 6 bases spanning the gap. This CDR3 contains 13 residues. The CDR3 DNA reads TGTGCCAGCAGTTTAGCGGAGACCTATGGCTACACCTTC. It specifies CASSLAETYGYTF.

Here the CDR3 DNA reads TGTGCCAGCAGCTCCATGAACACTGAAGCTTTCTTT. Encoded protein: CASSSMNTEAFF. The chain combines TRBV11-1 with TRBJ1-1; no reliable D call. Germline V gene lookup returns CDR1 SGHAT and CDR2 FQDESV (reference sequence). CDR3 size: 12 residues. V was pared by 4 bases and J by 0 bases, with 3 bases between.

The rearrangement joins TRBV2 to TRBJ2-2; D unresolved. Germline values: CDR1 SNHLY, CDR2 FYNNEI. This CDR3 region has 16 residues. Trimming shortened V by 3 bases and J by 7 bases, and 18 bases separated the two germline ends. In DNA, the CDR3 is TGTGCCAGCAGTGAGACGATGACTCCGAGAGTCGGGGAGCTGTTTTTT. It is translated as CASSETMTPRVGELFF.

The chain recombines TRBV6-1 with TRBJ1-6; D possibly corresponds to TRBD1 (6 bases). The CDR3 is 15 residues long. V lost 7 bases to trimming and J lost 5 bases, with 15 bases between them. Germline lookup yields CDR1 MNHNS and CDR2 SASEGT. The CDR3 sequence: CASTQTGLDNSPLHF. CDR3 coding DNA: TGTGCCAGCACCCAGACAGGCCTTGATAATTCACCCCTCCACTTT.

With regard to this clonotype: A much larger clonotype is one base distant, so this may be a read error. V and J are TRBV28 and TRBJ2-7, with D perhaps matching TRBD1 or TRBD2 (5 bases each). The germline gives CDR1 MDHEN, CDR2 SYDVKM. This CDR3 comprises 14 residues. The CDR3 nucleotides read TGTGCCAGCAGTCTCCGCAGGGAGAATTACGAGCGGTACTTC. Its translation is CASSLRRENYERYF.

This rearrangement joins TRBV6-1 to TRBJ2-1, with TRBD1 matching 7 bases. V lost 6 bases and J lost 5; bases outside the gene matches: 4. This CDR3 comprises 13 residues. CDR1 MNHNS and CDR2 SASEGT come from the germline V gene. CDR3 sequence: CASRATGDNEQFF. CDR3 DNA: TGTGCCAGCAGAGCCACAGGGGACAATGAGCAGTTCTTC.

This clonotype has a count of ten or more. The chain employs TRBV2 and TRBJ2-5; 8 bases match TRBD2. Trimming took 6 bases from V and 0 from J; bases not matched to a gene: 9. This CDR3 comprises 16 residues. Germline-derived CDR1 and CDR2 are SNHLY and FYNNEI. The CDR3 sequence: CASSPTSDPYQETQYF. The CDR3 DNA reads as TGTGCCAGCAGCCCGACTAGCGACCCGTACCAAGAGACCCAGTACTTC. The full variable domain, completed using reference TRBV2 and TRBJ2-5, is EPEVTQTPSHQVTQMGQEVILRCVPISNHLYFYWYRQILGQKVEFLVSFYNNEISEKSEIFDDQFSVERPDGSNFTLKIRSTKLEDSAMYFCASSPTSDPYQETQYFGPGTRLLVL.

This clonotype was picked up a small number of times. The chain has TRBV7-2 and TRBJ2-2; D gene uncertain. V lost 5 bases and J lost 4, with 11 bases in between. The CDR3 consists of 14 residues. From germline, CDR1 is SGHTA and CDR2 FQGNSA. CDR3 protein: CASSPARATGELFF. CDR3 nucleotide sequence: TGTGCCAGCAGCCCTGCTCGGGCCACCGGGGAGCTGTTTTTT.

The rearrangement uses TRBV7-3 and TRBJ2-2, with a possible D match to TRBD2 (5 bases). Germline lookup yields CDR1 SGHTA and CDR2 FQGTGA. The CDR3 is 16 residues long. V lost 5 bases and J 2 bases, leaving 15 bases between the germline ends. CDR3 sequence reads: CASSQGSGGNTGELFF. The CDR3 bases are TGTGCCAGCAGCCAAGGGAGTGGCGGTAACACCGGGGAGCTGTTTTTT.